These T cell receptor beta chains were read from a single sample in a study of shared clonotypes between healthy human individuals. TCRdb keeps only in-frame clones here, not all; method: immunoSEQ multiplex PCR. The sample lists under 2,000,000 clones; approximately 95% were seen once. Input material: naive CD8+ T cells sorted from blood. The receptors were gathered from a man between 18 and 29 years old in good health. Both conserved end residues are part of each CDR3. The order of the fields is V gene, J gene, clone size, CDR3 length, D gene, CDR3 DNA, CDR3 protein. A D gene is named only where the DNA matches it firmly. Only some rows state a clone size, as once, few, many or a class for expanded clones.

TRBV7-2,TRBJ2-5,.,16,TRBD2,TGTGCCAGCAGCTCCCCCGGACTAGCGGTTCAAGAGACCCAGTACTTC,CASSSPGLAVQETQYF
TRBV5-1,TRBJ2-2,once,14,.,TGCGCCAGCAGCTTGGTCACAGACACCGGGGAGCTGTTTTTT,CASSLVTDTGELFF
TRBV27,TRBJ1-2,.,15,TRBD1,TGTGCCAGCAGCCCACGACAGGGGCGCTTTGGTGGCTACACCTTC,CASSPRQGRFGGYTF
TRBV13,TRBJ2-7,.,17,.,TGTGCCAGCAGCTTAGGAGTGGCAGCCGCAAATATTTACGAGCAGTACTTC,CASSLGVAAANIYEQYF
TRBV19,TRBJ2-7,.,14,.,TGTGCCAGTAGTATCGGGTGGTCCTCGGGCGAGCAGTACTTC,CASSIGWSSGEQYF
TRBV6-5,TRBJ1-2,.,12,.,TGTGCCAGCGGCTACAGGGTCGATGGCTACACCTTC,CASGYRVDGYTF
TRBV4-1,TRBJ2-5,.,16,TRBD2,TGCGCCAGCAGCCTCGTCGGGGGAGGGCCAGAAGAGACCCAGTACTTC,CASSLVGGGPEETQYF
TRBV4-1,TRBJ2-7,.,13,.,TGCGCCAGCAGCCAAACGACCGGGCGCGAGCAGTACTTC,CASSQTTGREQYF
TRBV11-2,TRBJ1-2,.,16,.,TGTGCCAGCAGCTTAGAAGGACAGACCATTGACTATGGCTACACCTTC,CASSLEGQTIDYGYTF
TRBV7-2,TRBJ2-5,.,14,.,TGTGCCAGCAGCTCCAGTAAAGCTCTGGAGACCCAGTACTTC,CASSSSKALETQYF
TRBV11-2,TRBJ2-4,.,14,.,TGTGCCAGCAGCTTAGTAGGGGCGCCAAACATTCAGTACTTC,CASSLVGAPNIQYF
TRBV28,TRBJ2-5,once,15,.,TGTGCCAGCAGTTTTTCCTCCCTCTACCAAGAGACCCAGTACTTC,CASSFSSLYQETQYF
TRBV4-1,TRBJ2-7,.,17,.,TGCGCCAGCAGCCAAGATCTTTTGGGGGCGACTACCTACGAGCAGTACTTC,CASSQDLLGATTYEQYF
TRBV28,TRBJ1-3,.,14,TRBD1,TGTGCCAGCAGTCGGACAGGCTCTGGAAACACCATATATTTT,CASSRTGSGNTIYF
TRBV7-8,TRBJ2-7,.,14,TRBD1,TGTGCCAGCAGCAAGGCGGGACAGGACTACGAGCAGTACTTC,CASSKAGQDYEQYF
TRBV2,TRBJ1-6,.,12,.,TGTGCCAGCAGTGAAATGGAAAGGACCCTCCACTTT,CASSEMERTLHF
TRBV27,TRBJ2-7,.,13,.,TGTGCCAGCAGTTTAGAGGCGGACTACGAGCAGTACTTC,CASSLEADYEQYF